What follows is one TCR beta chain and its context. Its specificity is not known. These data belong to a study of shared clonotypes between healthy human individuals. The CDR3 is made up of 15 amino acids. Germline loops: CDR1 SEHNR, CDR2 FQNEAQ (reference sequence). The junction had 13 bases not matched to a gene; V was cut back by 4 bases and J by 7 bases. Findings of the study overall: Richness estimates generally favored naive over memory subsets.

Clones were read by immunoSEQ multiplex PCR, and TCRdb kept only the in-frame ones, dropping some. Seen here are about 320,000 clones, roughly 84% observed once, and the top ten hold around 15%. This chain joins TRBV7-9 and TRBJ2-7; 7 bases line up with TRBD1. The sequence was obtained from a man between 18 and 35 years old in good health. The sample taken for sequencing was memory CD8+ T cells sorted from blood. Subset meaning: CD45RO+ cells pooled with CCR7-negative TemRA cells. The CDR3 coding sequence is TGTGCCAGCAGCTCCCCCCAGGGGGTTACGTGGGAGCAGTACTTC. Translating gives CASSSPQGVTWEQYF.